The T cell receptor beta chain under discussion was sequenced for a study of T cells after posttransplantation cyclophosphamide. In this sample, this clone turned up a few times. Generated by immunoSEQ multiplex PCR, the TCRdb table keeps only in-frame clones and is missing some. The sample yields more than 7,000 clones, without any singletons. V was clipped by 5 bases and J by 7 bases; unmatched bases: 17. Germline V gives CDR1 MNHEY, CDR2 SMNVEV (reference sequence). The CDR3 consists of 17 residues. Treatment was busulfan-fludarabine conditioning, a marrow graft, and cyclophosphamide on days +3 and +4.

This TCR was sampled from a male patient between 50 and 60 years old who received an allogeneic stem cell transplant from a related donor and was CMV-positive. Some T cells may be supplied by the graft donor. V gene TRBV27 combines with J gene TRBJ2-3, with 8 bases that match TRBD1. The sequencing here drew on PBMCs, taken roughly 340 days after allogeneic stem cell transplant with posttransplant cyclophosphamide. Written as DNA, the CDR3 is TGTGCCAGCAGTAACCCGGACTTTTCAGGGGGCTACTATACGCAGTATTTT. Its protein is CASSNPDFSGGYYTQYF.